One sample yielded the 8 T cell receptor beta chains listed below, sequenced in a study of T cells after yellow fever vaccination (dated by TCRdb to the late 2010s). Library preparation employed 5' RACE. This sample was sequenced with an Illumina NovaSeq 6000. TCRdb reworked the public reads: Q25 trimming with fastp, MiXCR clone assembly, productive beta chains retained. When rows share a CDR3 protein, they turn into one entry using the most common DNA and genes. This sample gives some 300,000 distinct CDR3 sequences in total; about 10% of them show up just once. The top ten constitute approximately 3% of the sample. In the paper's terms, the treatment or condition label means: live attenuated yellow fever vaccine strain. Sample: CD4+ T cells sorted from PBMCs, taken 45 days after the yellow fever booster vaccination. The receptors stem from a man aged 18 to 35 who received the YFV17D yellow fever vaccine.

This clonotype was counted at least ten times. The chain joins TRBV12-3 or TRBV12-4 to TRBJ2-5, with TRBD1 matching 9 bases. Trimming removed 5 bases from V and 3 bases from J; junction bases left unmatched: 10. The CDR3 is made up of 16 amino acids. The CDR3 nucleotides are TGTGCCAGCAGTCCACCACTACAGGGGGCTAAAGAGACCCAGTACTTC. Its protein product is CASSPPLQGAKETQYF.

There are a few counts of this clonotype. V is TRBV20-1 and J is TRBJ1-2; 9 nucleotides match TRBD1. Germline CDR1 and CDR2: DFQATT and SNEGSKA (reference sequence). The CDR3 contains 15 residues. V lost 6 bases to trimming and J lost 4 bases; unmatched junction nucleotides: 12. The CDR3: CSAPNPRTGVYGYTF. The CDR3 DNA reads TGCAGTGCCCCAAACCCTCGGACAGGGGTCTATGGCTACACCTTC.

This clonotype was seen more than once but under ten times. The rearrangement uses TRBV2 and TRBJ2-4; TRBD1 matches at 8 bases. Germline V gene data show CDR1 as SNHLY and CDR2 as FYNNEI. The length of the CDR3 is 13 residues. J lost 8 bases, V lost 7 bases, and 7 bases had no gene match. The CDR3 region has the DNA TGTGCCAGCAACCAACAGGGGGGAGACATTCAGTACTTC. Translation: CASNQQGGDIQYF.

Ten or more counts support this clonotype. The gene calls are TRBV4-1 and TRBJ2-3; 7 bases fit TRBD2. The CDR3 covers 14 residues. The V gene end was trimmed by 0 bases and the J gene end by 10 bases; junction bases not matched to a gene: 7. Germline CDR1 MGHRA, CDR2 YSYEKL. This chain's CDR3 is CASSQDQTGRAQYF. The CDR3 region has the DNA TGCGCCAGCAGCCAAGATCAGACGGGGAGGGCGCAGTATTTT.

This clonotype was seen a handful of times. The chain joins TRBV6-5 to TRBJ1-1; D might be TRBD1 (5 bases). Germline assignment: CDR1 MNHEY and CDR2 SVGAGI. The CDR3 totals 14 residues. V lost 7 bases and J 1 base, leaving 13 bases between the germline ends. CDR3 DNA sequence: TGTGCCAGCACCAAGAGGGGTGAGAACACTGAAGCTTTCTTT. It codes for CASTKRGENTEAFF.

There are a few counts of this clonotype. This chain connects TRBV5-1 to TRBJ1-1; D gene unclear. The CDR3 sequence is 15 residues long. Per the germline V gene, CDR1 is SGHRS and CDR2 is YFSETQ. V was clipped by 0 bases and J by 1 base, with 10 bases between them. CDR3 in amino acids: CASSLDLMGNTEAFF. CDR3 coding DNA: TGCGCCAGCAGCTTGGATCTGATGGGGAACACTGAAGCTTTCTTT.

This clonotype showed up just a few times. J is TRBJ2-3 and V is TRBV5-8, with 10 bases that match TRBD2. The CDR3 runs 16 residues. The germline CDR1 and CDR2 sequences are SGHTS and YDEGEE. The junction had 5 bases not matched to a gene; V was cut back by 2 bases and J by 2 bases. CDR3 DNA sequence: TGTGCCAGCAGCTTTGGTAGCGGGGGGCTCACAGATACGCAGTATTTT. It is translated as CASSFGSGGLTDTQYF.

This clonotype has more than one count but fewer than ten. The chain recombines TRBV5-1 with TRBJ1-2; D is undetermined. V lost 0 bases and J 4 bases, leaving 19 bases between the germline ends. This CDR3 contains 17 residues. Germline lookup yields CDR1 SGHRS and CDR2 YFSETQ. The CDR3 nucleotides read TGCGCCAGCAGCTTGGCCCCCGACGGAGGAGTACTCTATGGCTACACCTTC. It yields the protein CASSLAPDGGVLYGYTF.